These 13 T cell receptor beta chains share one sample of origin, sequenced in a study of CD8 T cells in ankylosing spondylitis. MiXCR, run by TCRdb on the 5' RACE reads, gives a single entry per CDR3 protein. In the table there are 150,000 to 200,000 distinct CDR3 sequences, approximately 12% of which are singletons. Sequenced: blood, either unsorted or a sorted T cell fraction (not recorded which). The receptor set was obtained from a female donor with ankylosing spondylitis or in good health (not recorded which).

The CDR3 DNA sequence: TGTGCCAGCAGCCCCGGGACAGGGGTTGGAAACAATCAGCCCCAGCATTTT. Protein: CASSPGTGVGNNQPQHF. V and J are TRBV6-1 and TRBJ1-5, with 10 nucleotides matching TRBD1. This CDR3 has 17 amino acids. Germline CDR1 reads MNHNS; CDR2 reads SASEGT. Unmatched junction bases numbered 11, after V lost 6 bases and J lost 3 bases.

This clonotype was seen a handful of times. The genes are TRBV20-1 and TRBJ2-3, with TRBD2 identical over 8 bases. The V gene's germline CDR1 is DFQATT and CDR2 SNEGSKA (reference sequence). The V and J ends lost 0 bases and 4 bases, in that order; junction bases with no gene match: 6. The CDR3 has 15 residues. The CDR3 sequence is CSARDPGLGSDTQYF. CDR3 coding DNA: TGCAGTGCTAGAGATCCGGGACTAGGGTCAGATACGCAGTATTTT.

This clonotype was observed a few times. The CDR3 sequence is CASSPAVNTEAFF. The CDR3 DNA reads as TGTGCCAGCTCACCAGCGGTGAACACTGAAGCTTTCTTT. The chain joins TRBV18 to TRBJ1-1; D is undetermined. The V end lost 2 bases, the J end lost 0 bases, and 4 bases lay between the germline ends. CDR3 length: 13 amino acids. Germline values: CDR1 KGHSH, CDR2 LQKENI.

This clonotype was counted ten times or more. The chain joins TRBV9 to TRBJ1-2; TRBD1 might be the D (5 bases). This CDR3 comprises 17 residues. CDR1 and CDR2 (germline): SGDLS, YYNGEE. The V end lost 0 bases, the J end lost 8 bases, and 23 bases lay between the germline ends. CDR3 sequence: CASSVGLRRDPLSGYTF. In DNA, the CDR3 is TGTGCCAGCAGCGTAGGGTTACGGCGGGACCCACTGAGCGGCTACACCTTC.

This clonotype was recorded many times. The genes are TRBV5-1 and TRBJ2-7, with 9 nucleotides matching TRBD2. The germline gives CDR1 SGHRS, CDR2 YFSETQ. The CDR3 runs to 13 residues. V was clipped by 0 bases and J by 6 bases; unmatched bases: 1. Written as DNA, the CDR3 is TGCGCCAGCAGCTTGGGACTAGCGGCCGAGCAGTACTTC. As protein: CASSLGLAAEQYF.

This clonotype was seen repeatedly, ten times or more. The rearrangement uses TRBV11-2 and TRBJ1-6; 11 bases agree with TRBD1. Unmatched junction bases numbered 9, after V lost 4 bases and J lost 10 bases. The CDR3 extends over 16 amino acids. The germline CDR1 and CDR2 sequences are SGHAT and FQNNGV. The CDR3 reads CASSSSGTGGKSPLHF. In DNA form, the CDR3 reads TGTGCCAGCAGCTCGTCCGGGACAGGGGGGAAATCACCCCTCCACTTT.

Only a few counts were recorded for this clonotype. CDR3 amino acids: CASSFPPNYGYTF. The CDR3 DNA follows: TGTGCCAGCAGTTTCCCGCCTAACTATGGCTACACCTTC. The chain uses TRBV12-3 or TRBV12-4 and TRBJ1-2; D is undetermined. The V gene lost 3 bases and the J gene lost 0 bases, with 5 bases spanning the gap. The CDR3 extends over 13 amino acids.

The J gene is TRBJ2-1, the V gene TRBV7-8; a weak D match, TRBD2 (6 bases). V lost 1 base and J lost 8, with 18 bases in between. The CDR3 length is 16 residues. Germline CDR1 and CDR2: SGHVS and FQNEAQ. The CDR3 loop is CASSLVVGEVWYEQFF. CDR3 coding DNA: TGTGCCAGCAGCTTAGTGGTGGGGGAGGTTTGGTATGAGCAGTTCTTC.

The table lists this clonotype with many counts. This sequence joins TRBV3-1 and TRBJ1-1; D call uncertain. The CDR3 runs to 15 residues. CDR1 and CDR2 (germline): LGHDT, YNNKEL (reference sequence). With 1 base removed from V and 1 base from J, the gap between germline ends came to 10 bases. CDR3: CASSQVSGGNTEAFF. The CDR3 DNA sequence: TGTGCCAGCAGCCAAGTCTCTGGTGGGAACACTGAAGCTTTCTTT.

This clonotype was seen ten or more times. CDR3 nucleotides: TGTGCCACCAGTGACCACACAGGGGAAAGCTATGGCTACACCTTC. Encoded protein: CATSDHTGESYGYTF. The chain carries TRBV24-1 and TRBJ1-2; 7 bases map to TRBD1. V was clipped by 4 bases and J by 4 bases; unmatched bases: 8. CDR3 length: 15 residues. The germline V gene encodes CDR1 KGHDR and CDR2 SFDVKD.

The chain carries TRBV5-1 and TRBJ2-1, with D tentatively TRBD1 (6 bases). Germline CDR1 and CDR2: SGHRS and YFSETQ. The CDR3 consists of 16 residues. Trimming cost V 0 bases and J 0 bases, with 10 bases left between them. In nucleotides, the CDR3 is TGCGCCAGCAGCTTGGAGGGGGTAAGCTCCTACAATGAGCAGTTCTTC. Residues: CASSLEGVSSYNEQFF.

This clonotype has ten or more counts. The chain uses TRBV9 and TRBJ1-3; D is undetermined. The CDR3 totals 13 residues. Deletions cut 4 bases from V and 0 bases from J, with 5 bases between. Germline lookup yields CDR1 SGDLS and CDR2 YYNGEE. CDR3 protein: CASSPYSGNTIYF. CDR3 nucleotide sequence: TGTGCCAGCAGCCCGTACTCTGGAAACACCATATATTTT.

The table lists this clonotype with a few counts. This chain connects TRBV12-3 or TRBV12-4 to TRBJ1-5; D perhaps matches TRBD1 (5 bases). The CDR3 consists of 15 residues. V shed 4 bases and J shed 0 bases, with 10 bases lying between them. In DNA form, the CDR3 reads TGTGCCAGCAGTTGGGGACCCATTAGCAATCAGCCCCAGCATTTT. This sequence encodes CASSWGPISNQPQHF.